This T cell receptor beta chain was retrieved from a study of Graves' ophthalmopathy and Graves' hyperthyroidism. Overall study results and limits: In blood appeared most of the expanded thyroid clonotypes whose frequency exceeded 0.001. For predicting ophthalmopathy progression, the model had 70.59% sensitivity and roughly 76% specificity. For separating ophthalmopathy from stable hyperthyroidism, a 13-signature model gave 85% to 90% sensitivity and roughly 79% specificity.

The study amplified TCR beta CDR3 regions using RNA transcripts. RT-PCR in the first round used HTBI primers; a second-round multiplex PCR followed. A single record per CDR3 protein comes from TCRdb applying MiXCR to the multiplex PCR reads. The data show approximately 380,000 distinct CDR3 sequences, over 20% seen once. This CDR3 comprises 13 residues. The germline V gene has CDR1 GTSNPN and CDR2 SVGIG (reference sequence). V dropped 0 bases and J dropped 4; count of bases not matched to a gene: 3. Concerning this clonotype itself: No antigen is known for it.

The receptor's source is a woman younger than 30 with stable Graves' hyperthyroidism. Sequenced material: peripheral blood. The V and J genes are TRBV30 and TRBJ2-7; 7 nucleotides line up with TRBD1. This chain's CDR3 is CAWSVHRGYEQYF. CDR3 DNA: TGTGCCTGGAGTGTTCACAGGGGATACGAGCAGTACTTC. The variable domain in full, completed from reference TRBV30 and TRBJ2-7, reads SQTIHQWPATLVQPVGSPLSLECTVEGTSNPNLYWYRQAAGRGLQLLFYSVGIGQISSEVPQNLSASRPQDRQFILSSKKLLLSDSGFYLCAWSVHRGYEQYFGPGTRLTVT.